A single sample is the source of the 7 T cell receptor beta chains below, sequenced in a study of OX40 agonist ivuxolimab in advanced cancers. Profiled with immunoSEQ multiplex PCR; TCRdb holds only in-frame clones, not every one. The sample has about 69,000 clones, approximately 91% seen once; the top ten hold under 0.35%. The material sequenced was CD4+ or CD8+ T cells sorted from blood, taken in a trial of the OX40 agonist ivuxolimab. The receptors originated from an adult with an advanced solid tumor such as melanoma, head and neck, liver or kidney cancer.

The chain combines TRBV4-1 with TRBJ1-2, with D maybe TRBD1 (5 bases). The length of the CDR3 is 22 residues. Trimming took off 1 base at V and 6 bases at J, with 36 bases between the two ends. The germline V gene encodes CDR1 MGHRA and CDR2 YSYEKL. Here the CDR3 reads CASSQAGLRRSGFKWVINGYTF. DNA for the CDR3: TGCGCCAGCAGCCAAGCGGGGTTAAGACGGTCAGGGTTTAAGTGGGTAATCAATGGCTACACCTTC.

This rearrangement joins TRBV7-3 to TRBJ1-6; D remains unclear. The CDR3 runs 13 residues. Trimming removed 5 bases at V and 5 bases at J, with 7 bases between. CDR1 SGHTA and CDR2 FQGTGA come from the germline V gene. The CDR3 coding sequence is TGTGCCAGCAGCGAAGGAAATAATTCACCCCTCCACTTT. Translation: CASSEGNNSPLHF.

A single count supports this clone. The chain combines TRBV10-3 with TRBJ1-1; 8 nucleotides align to TRBD1. The germline V gene encodes CDR1 ENHRY and CDR2 SYGVKD. The junction had 7 bases not matched to a gene; V was cut back by 7 bases and J by 0 bases. This CDR3 region has 15 residues. The CDR3 is CAITQGAGLNTEAFF. Here the CDR3 DNA reads TGTGCCATCACCCAGGGGGCGGGTTTGAACACTGAAGCTTTCTTT.

This rearrangement joins TRBV5-1 to TRBJ2-1, with a possible D match to TRBD2 (6 bases). This CDR3 has 14 amino acids. The germline V gene has CDR1 SGHRS and CDR2 YFSETQ. Between the trimmed V and J ends, which lost 5 bases and 2 bases, there was a span of 11 bases. The DNA of the CDR3 is TGCGCCAGCAGGGCCGGGAGCACCTACAATGAGCAGTTCTTC. Translating gives CASRAGSTYNEQFF.

The chain links TRBV20-1 to TRBJ2-3; TRBD2 matches 7 bases. Germline V gives CDR1 DFQATT, CDR2 SNEGSKA (reference sequence). The ends lost 3 bases at V and 15 bases at J; junction bases unmatched: 9. CDR3 length: 11 residues. CDR3 residues: CSASLPAGSYF. CDR3 coding DNA: TGCAGTGCTAGTTTACCAGCGGGAAGTTATTTT.

The CDR3 DNA reads as TGCGCCAGCAGCCGGACCTTCTTGAATATAAATCAGCCCCAGCATTTT. It codes for CASSRTFLNINQPQHF. The chain employs TRBV4-1 and TRBJ1-5; D not resolved. Per the germline V gene, CDR1 is MGHRA and CDR2 is YSYEKL. Trimming shortened V by 4 bases and J by 4 bases, and 17 bases separated the two germline ends. This CDR3 has 16 amino acids.

This chain connects TRBV7-9 to TRBJ2-1; 10 nucleotides line up with TRBD2. Germline loops: CDR1 SEHNR, CDR2 FQNEAQ (reference sequence). The CDR3 runs 15 residues. After removal of 1 base from V and 8 bases from J, the junction contained 5 bases not matched to a gene. This chain's CDR3 is CASSLGLAGVYEQFF. CDR3 DNA: TGTGCCAGCAGCTTAGGTCTAGCGGGAGTCTATGAGCAGTTCTTC.